This TCR beta chain was observed in a study of TIL therapy for anti-PD-1-resistant metastatic lung cancer. The CDR3 consists of 13 residues. The V gene's germline CDR1 is MNHNS and CDR2 SASEGT. Trimming took 8 bases from V and 9 from J; bases not matched to a gene: 6. As for time point: pre-treatment sample, taken before nivolumab and TIL therapy. The immunoSEQ assay was v3. Using immunoSEQ multiplex PCR, the repertoire was profiled, and TCRdb retains in-frame clones only, with some absent. The sample contains around 59,000 clones, roughly 66% of which appear only once. The sequence was collected from a person aged 25-79 years with non-small cell lung cancer. The chain combines TRBV6-1 with TRBJ1-6, with 8 nucleotides matching TRBD1. Sample: blood, taken at baseline. In DNA, the CDR3 is TGTGCCAGCTCGGCAGGGGGCCCTTCACCCCTCCACTTT. Its protein product is CASSAGGPSPLHF.